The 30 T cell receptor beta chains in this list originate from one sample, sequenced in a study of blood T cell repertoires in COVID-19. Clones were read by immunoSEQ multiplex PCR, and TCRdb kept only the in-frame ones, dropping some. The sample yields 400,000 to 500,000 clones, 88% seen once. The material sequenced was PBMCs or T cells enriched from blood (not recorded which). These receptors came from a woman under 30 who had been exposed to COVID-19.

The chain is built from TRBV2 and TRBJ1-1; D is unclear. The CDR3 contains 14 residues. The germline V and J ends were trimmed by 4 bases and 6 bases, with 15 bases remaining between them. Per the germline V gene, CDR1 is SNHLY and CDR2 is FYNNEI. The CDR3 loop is CASSGTKGGSEAFF. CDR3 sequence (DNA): TGTGCCAGCAGTGGGACTAAAGGAGGCTCTGAAGCTTTCTTT.

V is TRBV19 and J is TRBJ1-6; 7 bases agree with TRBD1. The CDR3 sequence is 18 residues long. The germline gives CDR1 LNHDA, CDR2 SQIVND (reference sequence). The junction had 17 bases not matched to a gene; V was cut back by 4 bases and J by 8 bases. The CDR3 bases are TGTGCCAGTAGTACCCGGACAGGACCAGGGCTGATGGATTCACCCCTCCACTTT. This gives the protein CASSTRTGPGLMDSPLHF.

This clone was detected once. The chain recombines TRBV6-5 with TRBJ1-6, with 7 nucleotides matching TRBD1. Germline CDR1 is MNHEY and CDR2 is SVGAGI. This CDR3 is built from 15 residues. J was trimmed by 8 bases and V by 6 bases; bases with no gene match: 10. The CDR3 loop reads CASRAPGQRDSPLHF. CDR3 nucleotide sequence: TGTGCCAGCAGAGCTCCGGGACAGCGCGATTCACCCCTCCACTTT.

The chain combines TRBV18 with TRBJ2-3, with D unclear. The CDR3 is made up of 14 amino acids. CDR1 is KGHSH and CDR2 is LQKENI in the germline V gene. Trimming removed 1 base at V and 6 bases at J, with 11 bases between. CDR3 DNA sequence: TGTGCCAGCTCACCACAAAGCAACGTGGATACGCAGTATTTT. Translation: CASSPQSNVDTQYF.

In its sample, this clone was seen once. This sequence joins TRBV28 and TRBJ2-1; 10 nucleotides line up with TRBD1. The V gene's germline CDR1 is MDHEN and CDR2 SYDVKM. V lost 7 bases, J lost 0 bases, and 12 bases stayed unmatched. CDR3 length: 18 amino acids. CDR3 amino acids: CASTPSPGTGDSYNEQFF. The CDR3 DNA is TGTGCCAGCACCCCAAGCCCCGGGACAGGGGACTCCTACAATGAGCAGTTCTTC.

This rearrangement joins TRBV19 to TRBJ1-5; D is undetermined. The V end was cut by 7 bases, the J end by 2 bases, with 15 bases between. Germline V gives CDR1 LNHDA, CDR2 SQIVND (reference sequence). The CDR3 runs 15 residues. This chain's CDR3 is CASTPRGAGNQPQHF. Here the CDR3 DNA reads TGTGCCAGTACCCCACGAGGAGCGGGCAATCAGCCCCAGCATTTT. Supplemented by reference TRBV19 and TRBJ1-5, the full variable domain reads DGGITQSPKYLFRKEGQNVTLSCEQNLNHDAMYWYRQDPGQGLRLIYYSQIVNDFQKGDIAEGYSVSREKKESFPLTVTSAQKNPTAFYLCASTPRGAGNQPQHFGDGTRLSIL.

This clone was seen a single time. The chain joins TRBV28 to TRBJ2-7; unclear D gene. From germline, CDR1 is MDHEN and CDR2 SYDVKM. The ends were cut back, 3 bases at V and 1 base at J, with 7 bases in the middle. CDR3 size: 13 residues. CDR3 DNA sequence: TGTGCCAGCAGTTTTGCCGGGTCCTACGAGCAGTACTTC. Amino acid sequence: CASSFAGSYEQYF.

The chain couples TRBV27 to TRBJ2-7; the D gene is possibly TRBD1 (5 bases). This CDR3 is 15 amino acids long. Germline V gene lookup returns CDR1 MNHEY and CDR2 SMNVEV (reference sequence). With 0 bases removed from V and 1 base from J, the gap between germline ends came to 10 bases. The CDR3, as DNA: TGTGCCAGCAGTTTATCGATCCAGGGATCCTACGAGCAGTACTTC. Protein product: CASSLSIQGSYEQYF.

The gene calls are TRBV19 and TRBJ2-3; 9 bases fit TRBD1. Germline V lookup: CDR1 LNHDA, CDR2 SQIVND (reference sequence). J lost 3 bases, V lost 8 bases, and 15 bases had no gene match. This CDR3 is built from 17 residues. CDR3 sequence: CASGDRALVGRTDTQYF. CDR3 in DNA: TGTGCCAGTGGGGACAGGGCGTTAGTCGGAAGGACAGATACGCAGTATTTT.

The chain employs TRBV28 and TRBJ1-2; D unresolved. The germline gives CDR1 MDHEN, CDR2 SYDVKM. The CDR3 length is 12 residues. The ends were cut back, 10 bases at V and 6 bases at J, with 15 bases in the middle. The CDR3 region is CATRERGDGYTF. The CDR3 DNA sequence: TGTGCCACCCGCGAAAGAGGAGATGGCTACACCTTC.

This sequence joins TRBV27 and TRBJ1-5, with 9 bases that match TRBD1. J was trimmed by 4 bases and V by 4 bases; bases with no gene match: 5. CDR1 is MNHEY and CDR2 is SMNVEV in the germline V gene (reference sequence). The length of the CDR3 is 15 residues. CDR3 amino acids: CASSSLDRGNQPQHF. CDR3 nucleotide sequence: TGTGCCAGCAGTTCCCTCGACAGGGGGAATCAGCCCCAGCATTTT.

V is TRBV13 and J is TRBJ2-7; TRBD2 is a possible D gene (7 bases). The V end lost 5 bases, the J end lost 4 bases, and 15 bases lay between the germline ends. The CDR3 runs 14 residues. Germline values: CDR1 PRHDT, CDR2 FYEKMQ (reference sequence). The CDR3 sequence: CASSLRGGVYEQYF. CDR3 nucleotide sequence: TGTGCCAGCAGCCTCCGAGGGGGGGTATACGAGCAGTACTTC.

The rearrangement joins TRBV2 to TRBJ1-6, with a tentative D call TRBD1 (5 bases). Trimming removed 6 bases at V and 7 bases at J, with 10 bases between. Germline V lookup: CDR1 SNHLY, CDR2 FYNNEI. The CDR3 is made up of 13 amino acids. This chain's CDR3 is CASSPTENSPLHF. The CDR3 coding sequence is TGTGCCAGCAGCCCGACAGAGAATTCACCCCTCCACTTT.

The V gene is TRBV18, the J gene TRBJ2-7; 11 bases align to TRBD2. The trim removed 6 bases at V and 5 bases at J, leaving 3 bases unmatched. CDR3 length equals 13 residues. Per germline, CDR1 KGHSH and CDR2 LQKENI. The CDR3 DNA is TGTGCCAGCTCCGCGGGACTAGCGGACGAGCAGTACTTC. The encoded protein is CASSAGLADEQYF.

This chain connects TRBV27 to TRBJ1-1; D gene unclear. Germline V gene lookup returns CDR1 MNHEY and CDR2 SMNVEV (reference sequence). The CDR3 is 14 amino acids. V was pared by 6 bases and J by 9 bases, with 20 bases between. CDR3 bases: TGTGCCAGCAGCCCCGGCGAGGGCCGACTGAAAGCTTTCTTT. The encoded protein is CASSPGEGRLKAFF.

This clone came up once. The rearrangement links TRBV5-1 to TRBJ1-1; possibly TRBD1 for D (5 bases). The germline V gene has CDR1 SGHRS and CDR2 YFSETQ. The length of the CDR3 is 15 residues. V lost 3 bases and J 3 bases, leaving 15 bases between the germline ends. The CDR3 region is CASSWGGTRDTEAFF. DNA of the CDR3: TGCGCCAGCAGCTGGGGCGGGACGCGGGACACTGAAGCTTTCTTT.

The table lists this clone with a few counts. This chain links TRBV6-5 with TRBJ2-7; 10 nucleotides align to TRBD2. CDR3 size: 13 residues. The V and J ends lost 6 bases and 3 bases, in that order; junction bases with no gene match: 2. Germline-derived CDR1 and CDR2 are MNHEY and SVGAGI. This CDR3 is CASRAGGHYEQYF. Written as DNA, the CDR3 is TGTGCCAGCAGAGCGGGAGGGCACTACGAGCAGTACTTC.

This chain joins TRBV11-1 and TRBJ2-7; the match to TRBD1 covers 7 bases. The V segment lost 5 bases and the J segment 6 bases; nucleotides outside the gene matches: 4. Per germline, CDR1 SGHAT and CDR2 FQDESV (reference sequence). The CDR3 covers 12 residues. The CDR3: CASSQDRPEQYF. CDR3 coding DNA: TGTGCCAGCAGCCAGGACAGGCCCGAGCAGTACTTC.

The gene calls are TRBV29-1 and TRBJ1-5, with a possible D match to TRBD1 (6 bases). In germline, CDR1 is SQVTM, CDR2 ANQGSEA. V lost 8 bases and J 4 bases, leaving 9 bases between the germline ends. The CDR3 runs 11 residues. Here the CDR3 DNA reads TGCAGCATACAGGGTAATCAGCCCCAGCATTTT. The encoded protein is CSIQGNQPQHF.

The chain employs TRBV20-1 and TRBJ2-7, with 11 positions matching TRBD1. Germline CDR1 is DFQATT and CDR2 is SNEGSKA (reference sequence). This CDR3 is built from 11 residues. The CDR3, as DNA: TGCAGCGGGGACAGGGGGAACGAGCAGTACTTC. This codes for CSGDRGNEQYF.

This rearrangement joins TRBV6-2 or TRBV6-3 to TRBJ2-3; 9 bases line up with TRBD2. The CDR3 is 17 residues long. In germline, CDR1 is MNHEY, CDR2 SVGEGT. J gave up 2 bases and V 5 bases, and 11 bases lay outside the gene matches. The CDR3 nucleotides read TGTGCCAGCAGTGACGGAAGACTAGCGGTAGACACAGATACGCAGTATTTT. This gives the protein CASSDGRLAVDTDTQYF.

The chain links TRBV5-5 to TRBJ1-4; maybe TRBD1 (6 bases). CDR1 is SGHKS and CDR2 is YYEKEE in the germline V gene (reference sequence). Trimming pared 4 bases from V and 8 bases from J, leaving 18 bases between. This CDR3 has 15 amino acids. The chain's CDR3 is CASSVTPGQGEKLFF. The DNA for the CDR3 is TGTGCCAGCAGCGTCACGCCGGGACAAGGGGAAAAACTGTTTTTT.

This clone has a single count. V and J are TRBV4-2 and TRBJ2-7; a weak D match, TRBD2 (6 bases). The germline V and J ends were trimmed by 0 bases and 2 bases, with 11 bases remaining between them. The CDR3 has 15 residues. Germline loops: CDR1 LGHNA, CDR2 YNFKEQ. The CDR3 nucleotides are TGTGCCAGCAGCCAAGAGGAGGGCAGGGCCTACGAGCAGTACTTC. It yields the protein CASSQEEGRAYEQYF.

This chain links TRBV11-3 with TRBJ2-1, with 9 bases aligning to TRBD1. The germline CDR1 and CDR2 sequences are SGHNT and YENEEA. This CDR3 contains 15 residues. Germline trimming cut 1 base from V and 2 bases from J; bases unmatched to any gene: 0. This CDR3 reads CASSLGQGAYNEQFF. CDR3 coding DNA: TGTGCCAGCAGCTTAGGACAGGGGGCCTACAATGAGCAGTTCTTC.

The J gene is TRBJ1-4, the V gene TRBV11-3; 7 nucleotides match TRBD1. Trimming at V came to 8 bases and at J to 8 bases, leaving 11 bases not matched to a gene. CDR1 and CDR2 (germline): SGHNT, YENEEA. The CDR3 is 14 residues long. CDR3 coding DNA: TGTGCCAGCCTTATTCGGGACAGACAAGAAAAACTGTTTTTT. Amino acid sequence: CASLIRDRQEKLFF.

This CDR3 is CASSPPEGRAGGSIQYF. DNA for the CDR3: TGTGCCAGCTCACCACCGGAGGGCAGGGCCGGTGGTAGCATTCAGTACTTC. The chain has TRBV18 and TRBJ2-4, with D possibly TRBD2 on 6 matching bases. This CDR3 spans 17 amino acids. The ends were cut back, 0 bases at V and 9 bases at J, with 21 bases in the middle. Germline V gene sequence: CDR1 KGHSH, CDR2 LQKENI. Based on the CDR3 plus reference TRBV18 and TRBJ2-4, the full variable domain is NAGVMQNPRHLVRRRGQEARLRCSPMKGHSHVYWYRQLPEEGLKFMVYLQKENIIDESGMPKERFSAEFPKEGPSILRIQQVVRGDSAAYFCASSPPEGRAGGSIQYFGAGTRLSVL.

The CDR3 DNA follows: TGCGCCAGCAGCAGACAAACAGGGGATCAGCCCCAGCATTTT. Its protein product is CASSRQTGDQPQHF. V is TRBV4-1 and J is TRBJ1-5, with 7 bases fitting TRBD1. The junction had 6 bases not matched to a gene; V was cut back by 5 bases and J by 5 bases. Germline CDR1 is MGHRA and CDR2 is YSYEKL. The length of the CDR3 is 14 residues.

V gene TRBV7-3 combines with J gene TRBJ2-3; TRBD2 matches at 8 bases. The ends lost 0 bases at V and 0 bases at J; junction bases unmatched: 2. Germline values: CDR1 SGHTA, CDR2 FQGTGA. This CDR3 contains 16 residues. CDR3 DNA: TGTGCCAGCAGCTTAACTAGCGGGATTAGCACAGATACGCAGTATTTT. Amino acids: CASSLTSGISTDTQYF.

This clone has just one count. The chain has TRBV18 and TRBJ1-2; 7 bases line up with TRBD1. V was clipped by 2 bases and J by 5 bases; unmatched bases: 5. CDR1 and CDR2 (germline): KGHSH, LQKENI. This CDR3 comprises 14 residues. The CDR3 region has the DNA TGTGCCAGCTCACCATGGGCAGGGGGGTATGGCTACACCTTC. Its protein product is CASSPWAGGYGYTF.

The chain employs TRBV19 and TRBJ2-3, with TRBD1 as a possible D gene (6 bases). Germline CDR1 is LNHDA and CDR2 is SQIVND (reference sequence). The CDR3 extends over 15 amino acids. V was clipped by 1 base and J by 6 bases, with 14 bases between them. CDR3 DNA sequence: TGTGCCAGTAGTATAGGGGGGCTATTGGGGGATACGCAGTATTTT. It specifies CASSIGGLLGDTQYF.